The 32 T cell receptor beta chains presented below share a single source sample, sequenced in a study of T cells in Graves' hyperthyroidism and ophthalmopathy. What was amplified from RNA transcripts were TCR beta CDR3 regions. With the HTBI primer set, the TCR CDR3 went through a first round of RT-PCR. TCRdb fed the multiplex PCR reads into MiXCR, producing one record per CDR3 protein. The table lists 700,000 to 850,000 distinct CDR3 sequences, just over 35% of them singletons. Sequencing used blood. These receptor sequences come from a woman in her thirties or forties with Graves' hyperthyroidism.

The chain uses TRBV19 and TRBJ1-4, with D unclear. Germline V gives CDR1 LNHDA, CDR2 SQIVND (reference sequence). V lost 0 bases to trimming and J lost 11 bases, with 4 bases between them. The CDR3 is 11 amino acids. In DNA, the CDR3 is TGTGCCAGTAGTATAGATGGGAAACTGTTTTTT. It translates to CASSIDGKLFF.

This clonotype was seen once. This rearrangement joins TRBV12-3 or TRBV12-4 to TRBJ1-3; 9 nucleotides line up with TRBD1. The ends lost 6 bases at V and 3 bases at J; junction bases unmatched: 18. The length of the CDR3 is 19 residues. The CDR3 loop is CASSNLGWGQGGYGNTIYF. Written as DNA, the CDR3 is TGTGCCAGCAGCAACCTTGGATGGGGACAGGGCGGATATGGAAACACCATATATTTT.

This clonotype was counted between two and nine times. The chain carries TRBV10-3 and TRBJ1-5, with unresolved D. The germline V gene has CDR1 ENHRY and CDR2 SYGVKD. The length of the CDR3 is 13 residues. V lost 3 bases, J lost 4 bases, and 7 bases lay in between. The CDR3 DNA is TGTGCCATCAGTGAACGGGGAAATCAGCCCCAGCATTTT. It translates to CAISERGNQPQHF.

This clonotype was observed a handful of times. This may stem from a read error, because a much larger clone lies one nucleotide away. V is TRBV29-1 and J is TRBJ2-7, with unresolved D. With 7 bases removed from V and 6 bases from J, the gap between germline ends came to 16 bases. CDR1 and CDR2 from the germline V gene are SQVTM and ANQGSEA. The CDR3 is 12 amino acids. As DNA, the CDR3 is TGCAGCGGGAGCGCCACGAGTGGCGAGCAGTACTTC. Translating it yields CSGSATSGEQYF.

This clonotype was counted ten times or more. This sequence joins TRBV20-1 and TRBJ1-1; the D is unclear. The CDR3 covers 11 residues. Trimming took off 3 bases at V and 8 bases at J, with 10 bases between the two ends. Per the germline V gene, CDR1 is DFQATT and CDR2 is SNEGSKA (reference sequence). The chain's CDR3 is CSASFRTEAFF. CDR3 DNA: TGCAGTGCTAGCTTTAGAACCGAAGCTTTCTTT.

Only a few counts were recorded for this clonotype. CDR3: CASSSPGPQETQYF. The CDR3 region has the DNA TGTGCCAGCAGCTCACCGGGGCCTCAAGAGACCCAGTACTTC. V and J are TRBV7-2 and TRBJ2-5; either TRBD1 or TRBD2 may supply D (5 bases each). This CDR3 comprises 14 residues. Germline-derived CDR1 and CDR2 are SGHTA and FQGNSA. The V end lost 4 bases, the J end lost 2 bases, and 11 bases lay between the germline ends.

This clonotype appeared a few times. V is TRBV9 and J is TRBJ2-7; 7 bases fit TRBD1. The ends lost 5 bases at V and 1 base at J; junction bases unmatched: 12. The germline V gene encodes CDR1 SGDLS and CDR2 YYNGEE. There are 16 residues in the CDR3. CDR3 amino acids: CASRKTGEVTSYEQYF. In DNA, the CDR3 is TGTGCCAGCAGGAAAACAGGGGAAGTAACGTCCTACGAGCAGTACTTC.

The rearrangement joins TRBV19 to TRBJ1-4; 7 bases agree with TRBD1. The J segment lost 0 bases and the V segment lost 5 bases, leaving 9 bases of the junction unmatched. CDR1 is LNHDA, CDR2 SQIVND, per germline (reference sequence). The CDR3 has 17 residues. The CDR3 DNA sequence: TGTGCCAGTAGTCCAGGGGGACAGTTTGCAACTAATGAAAAACTGTTTTTT. Its translation: CASSPGGQFATNEKLFF.

V usage is TRBV20-1 and J usage is TRBJ2-3; a possible D gene is TRBD2 (7 bases). Germline V gene data show CDR1 as DFQATT and CDR2 as SNEGSKA (reference sequence). This CDR3 has 17 residues. With 0 bases removed from V and 0 bases from J, the gap between germline ends came to 16 bases. DNA for the CDR3: TGCAGTGCTAGAGAAGGGGGGGGAGCCCTTAGCACAGATACGCAGTATTTT. It specifies CSAREGGGALSTDTQYF.

The chain recombines TRBV29-1 with TRBJ1-1; D is uncertain. The V gene lost 7 bases and the J gene lost 3 bases, with 24 bases spanning the gap. Germline CDR1 is SQVTM and CDR2 is ANQGSEA. CDR3 size: 16 residues. In DNA, the CDR3 is TGCAGCGGCCGATTTGAGGGTGCTACTGGGTACACTGAAGCTTTCTTT. Translating gives CSGRFEGATGYTEAFF.

This rearrangement joins TRBV6-2 or TRBV6-3 to TRBJ2-5; D gene uncertain. The CDR3 contains 17 residues. CDR1 is MNHEY and CDR2 is SVGEGT in the germline V gene. Trimming cost V 5 bases and J 0 bases, with 19 bases left between them. The CDR3 coding sequence is TGTGCCAGCAGTCATAATCTGGTGGAGACCAACCAAGAGACCCAGTACTTC. It specifies CASSHNLVETNQETQYF.

This clonotype was detected only a few times. This sequence joins TRBV19 and TRBJ1-4; maybe TRBD1 (6 bases). Trimming stripped 6 bases from V and 1 base from J, with 21 bases between. CDR1 is LNHDA and CDR2 is SQIVND in the germline V gene (reference sequence). The length of the CDR3 is 18 residues. This CDR3 is CASRPRGHKVITNEKLFF. The CDR3 bases are TGTGCCAGTAGACCCAGGGGACACAAGGTGATAACTAATGAAAAACTGTTTTTT.

This clonotype was counted at least ten times. V is TRBV2 and J is TRBJ1-6, with D unresolved. Germline assignment: CDR1 SNHLY and CDR2 FYNNEI. V was trimmed by 8 bases and J by 9 bases, leaving 14 bases between them. The CDR3 extends over 13 amino acids. CDR3 loop: CASERVFGSPLHF. For the CDR3, the DNA is TGTGCCAGCGAGCGGGTCTTTGGTTCACCCCTCCACTTT.

This clonotype was seen at least ten times. V gene TRBV12-3 or TRBV12-4 combines with J gene TRBJ2-7; TRBD2 aligns across 7 bases. Trimming at V came to 3 bases and at J to 5 bases, leaving 4 bases not matched to a gene. CDR3 size: 13 residues. This chain's CDR3 is CASSLGGSDEQYF. In DNA form, the CDR3 reads TGTGCCAGCAGTTTGGGGGGGTCTGACGAGCAGTACTTC.

This clonotype was recorded a few times. The chain links TRBV5-4 to TRBJ1-2; TRBD1 might be the D (5 bases). Trimming removed 4 bases from V and 12 bases from J, with 16 bases in between. The CDR3 length is 12 residues. CDR1 SGHNT and CDR2 YYREEE come from the germline V gene (reference sequence). DNA of the CDR3: TGTGCCAGCAGCCCCCGCGGGGGTATGCACACCTTC. Residues: CASSPRGGMHTF.

At least ten counts were recorded for this clonotype. This chain links TRBV11-2 with TRBJ1-2, with TRBD1 identical over 7 bases. There are 13 residues in the CDR3. Losses at the gene ends were 5 bases for V and 8 bases for J; bases not matched to a gene: 8. Germline-derived CDR1 and CDR2 are SGHAT and FQNNGV. The CDR3 sequence: CASSPDRVVGYTF. The CDR3 bases are TGTGCCAGCAGCCCAGACAGGGTCGTGGGCTACACCTTC.

This clonotype was recorded at least ten times. One junction end disagrees with the germline gene, perhaps due to a read error. The chain combines TRBV7-7 with TRBJ1-3; D unresolved. The germline CDR1 and CDR2 sequences are SSHAT and FNYEAQ (reference sequence). The CDR3 contains 13 residues. CDR3 nucleotides: TGTGCTAGCAGCAAAGATCCGGGCCACACCATATATTTT. This codes for CASSKDPGHTIYF.

This chain connects TRBV5-1 to TRBJ2-7; 7 nucleotides align to TRBD2. This CDR3 spans 14 amino acids. The V gene end was trimmed by 3 bases and the J gene end by 7 bases; junction bases not matched to a gene: 10. Germline-derived CDR1 and CDR2 are SGHRS and YFSETQ. Here the CDR3 reads CASSSAGSYNEQYF. Written as DNA, the CDR3 is TGCGCCAGCAGCTCAGCGGGAAGCTACAATGAGCAGTACTTC.

The chain joins TRBV2 to TRBJ1-2; 9 nucleotides match TRBD1. Germline V lookup: CDR1 SNHLY, CDR2 FYNNEI. CDR3 length: 18 residues. The trim removed 1 base at V and 0 bases at J, leaving 9 bases unmatched. DNA for the CDR3: TGTGCCAGCAGTGAAGTACGGACAGGGGCCCTTACTAACTATGGCTACACCTTC. Amino acid sequence: CASSEVRTGALTNYGYTF.

V gene TRBV2 combines with J gene TRBJ1-3; 9 bases are shared with TRBD1. The CDR3 totals 19 residues. The J segment lost 5 bases and the V segment lost 6 bases, leaving 20 bases of the junction unmatched. CDR1 and CDR2 (germline): SNHLY, FYNNEI. The DNA of the CDR3 is TGTGCCAGCAGAGCGACAGGGGGTGGCACCGGGGAGCTGCGAAACACCATATATTTT. Its translation: CASRATGGGTGELRNTIYF.

The gene calls are TRBV20-1 and TRBJ1-1; D gene unclear. Germline V lookup: CDR1 DFQATT, CDR2 SNEGSKA (reference sequence). Trimming shortened V by 8 bases and J by 4 bases, and 17 bases separated the two germline ends. This CDR3 spans 13 amino acids. The CDR3 nucleotides read TGCAGTTTAGTCGGGCCCTTAAGCACTGAAGCTTTCTTT. Translated, it gives CSLVGPLSTEAFF.

On this clonotype itself: With a much larger clone just one base away, this may be a read error. V gene TRBV20-1 combines with J gene TRBJ1-2, with TRBD1 matching 11 bases. CDR3 length: 15 residues. The germline gives CDR1 DFQATT, CDR2 SNEGSKA (reference sequence). CDR3 bases: TGCAGCACCACCGGGACAGGGGGTCGTGGCTATGGCTACACCTTC. It translates to CSTTGTGGRGYGYTF.

This clonotype occurred a few times. The V call is TRBV7-9, the J call TRBJ2-7; D perhaps matches TRBD2 (7 bases). The CDR3 is made up of 14 amino acids. V was cut by 5 bases and J by 5 bases, with 16 bases left in between. Germline V gene data show CDR1 as SEHNR and CDR2 as FQNEAQ (reference sequence). CDR3 sequence: CASSHDGGQDEQYF. In nucleotides, the CDR3 is TGTGCCAGCAGCCATGACGGGGGGCAGGACGAGCAGTACTTC.

The genes are TRBV7-9 and TRBJ1-4; possibly TRBD1 for D (5 bases). Per germline, CDR1 SEHNR and CDR2 FQNEAQ (reference sequence). The CDR3 runs 12 residues. V lost 7 bases to trimming and J lost 15 bases, with 18 bases between them. CDR3 loop: CASNPPRDQVFF. CDR3 nucleotides: TGTGCCAGCAACCCCCCCCGGGACCAAGTGTTTTTT.

This clonotype was observed many times. The chain recombines TRBV7-9 with TRBJ2-7; D unresolved. Germline-derived CDR1 and CDR2 are SEHNR and FQNEAQ (reference sequence). The germline V and J ends were trimmed by 6 bases and 12 bases, with 18 bases remaining between them. The CDR3 length is 12 residues. In DNA form, the CDR3 reads TGTGCCAGCAGTTGGAACTTGCGCCAGCTGTACTTC. Its translation: CASSWNLRQLYF.

This clonotype was counted at least ten times. The genes are TRBV6-5 and TRBJ1-2; possible D gene TRBD1, 5 bases. V was cut by 3 bases and J by 5 bases, with 10 bases left in between. The CDR3 spans 13 residues. Germline lookup yields CDR1 MNHEY and CDR2 SVGAGI. CDR3 in DNA: TGTGCCAGCAGTTATGGGGGGGGTTATGGCTACACCTTC. It translates to CASSYGGGYGYTF.

V usage is TRBV29-1 and J usage is TRBJ1-2; D call uncertain. Per the germline V gene, CDR1 is SQVTM and CDR2 is ANQGSEA. The V end lost 3 bases, the J end lost 12 bases, and 14 bases lay between the germline ends. CDR3 length: 11 residues. CDR3 region: CSVDPGPGNTF. CDR3 sequence (DNA): TGCAGCGTTGACCCCGGGCCTGGAAACACCTTC.

This clonotype was detected ten times or more. The chain joins TRBV9 to TRBJ1-6; the D is unclear. Trimming shortened V by 0 bases and J by 7 bases, and 5 bases separated the two germline ends. The CDR3 loop spans 13 amino acids. CDR1 is SGDLS, CDR2 YYNGEE, per germline. The DNA for the CDR3 is TGTGCCAGCAGCGTAGCTGGGAATTCACCCCTCCACTTT. Its protein product is CASSVAGNSPLHF.

This clonotype occurred many times. This chain connects TRBV12-3 or TRBV12-4 to TRBJ2-6, with D tentatively TRBD2 (6 bases). The CDR3 covers 14 residues. Trimming pared 5 bases from V and 1 base from J, leaving 6 bases between. This chain's CDR3 is CASSRESGANVLTF. The CDR3 DNA reads as TGTGCCAGCAGTCGGGAGTCTGGGGCCAACGTCCTGACTTTC.

This clonotype has ten or more counts. V usage is TRBV20-1 and J usage is TRBJ2-7; the D call may be TRBD1 or TRBD2 (5 bases each). V lost 0 bases, J lost 4 bases, and 10 bases lay in between. Germline CDR1 DFQATT, CDR2 SNEGSKA (reference sequence). The CDR3 sequence is 13 residues long. Here the CDR3 DNA reads TGCAGTGCTAGAGATCCGAGGGGTTACGAGCAGTACTTC. Amino acids: CSARDPRGYEQYF.

The chain uses TRBV28 and TRBJ1-1; D gene uncertain. From germline, CDR1 is MDHEN and CDR2 SYDVKM. This CDR3 comprises 16 residues. The V gene lost 6 bases and the J gene lost 3 bases, with 20 bases spanning the gap. The CDR3 here is CASSRLMYRRDTEAFF. The CDR3 nucleotides are TGTGCCAGCAGCCGACTGATGTATAGGAGGGACACTGAAGCTTTCTTT.

The chain links TRBV10-1 to TRBJ2-5; the D gene is possibly TRBD1 (5 bases). Germline V CDR1 and CDR2: WNHNN, SYGVQD (reference sequence). The CDR3 extends over 12 amino acids. The V and J ends lost 8 bases and 5 bases respectively, with 12 bases between them. The CDR3 DNA reads TGCGCCAGCGGTCAGGGCTACGAGACCCAGTACTTC. As protein: CASGQGYETQYF.